This T cell receptor beta chain was profiled in a study of T cells in women clearing cervical HPV infection. Study-level results: Repertoire richness, not evenness, was significantly elevated in CIN3+ cases versus controls.

In the case of this clone: What it binds is unknown.

Average input was roughly 1,200 ng genomic DNA for immunoSEQ TCR beta CDR3 amplification. The data were produced by immunoSEQ multiplex PCR, yet TCRdb's version contains in-frame clones alone and is incomplete. The specimen's table records 30,000 to 35,000 clones. This receptor was taken from a woman aged 18 to 75 with a cervical HPV16 infection that either progressed to CIN3+ or cleared (not recorded which). The sequenced material came from blood buffy coat.

The DNA read from the CDR3 is TGTGCCAGCTCACTTTACTCCTATAATTCACCG. Translating gives CASSLYSYNSP. The whole CDR3 sequence is CASSLYSYNSPLFF. The rearrangement uses TRBV18 and TRBJ2-2; the D is unclear. The read falls 3 residues short of the CDR3 end, and the missing part is taken from the germline J gene. Germline V lookup: CDR1 KGHSH, CDR2 LQKENI. This CDR3 is built from 14 residues. The full variable domain, with the rest looked up from reference TRBV18 and TRBJ2-2, is NAGVMQNPRHLVRRRGQEARLRCSPMKGHSHVYWYRQLPEEGLKFMVYLQKENIIDESGMPKERFSAEFPKEGPSILRIQQVVRGDSAAYFCASSLYSYNSPLFFGEGSRLTVL.